This is a list of T cell receptor beta chains from one sample in a study of early T cells in non-severe SARS-CoV-2 infection. TCRdb fed the 5' RACE reads into MiXCR, producing one record per CDR3 protein. The sample consists of 70,000 to 80,000 distinct CDR3 sequences, roughly 12% of them appearing once. The sequences come from whole blood, collected at baseline. These receptors were taken from an adult who was a healthcare worker with PCR-confirmed SARS-CoV-2 infection or an uninfected control (not recorded which). The CDR3 runs from the conserved cysteine through the conserved F or W. D genes are given only for firm matches. Clone size appears in some rows only: once, few, many, or a class for an expanded clone.

j_call: TRBJ1-2; d_call: NA; clone_size: once; v_call: TRBV11-2; cdr3_aa: CASSLVNYGYTF; cdr3_nt: TGTGCCAGCAGCTTAGTTAACTATGGCTACACCTTC
j_call: TRBJ2-2; d_call: TRBD2; clone_size: once; v_call: TRBV7-6; cdr3_aa: CASSRRASSGDSGELFF; cdr3_nt: TGTGCCAGCAGCAGACGAGCCTCGAGCGGGGATTCCGGGGAGCTGTTTTTT
j_call: TRBJ2-3; d_call: NA; clone_size: NA; v_call: TRBV7-3; cdr3_aa: CASSLTTTDTQYF; cdr3_nt: TGTGCCAGCAGCTTAACGACGACAGATACGCAGTATTTT
j_call: TRBJ2-5; d_call: NA; clone_size: many; v_call: TRBV18; cdr3_aa: CASSPGRQQETQYF; cdr3_nt: TGTGCCAGCTCACCGGGCCGCCAGCAAGAGACCCAGTACTTC
j_call: TRBJ1-1; d_call: NA; clone_size: few; v_call: TRBV3-1; cdr3_aa: CASSPSSTEAFF; cdr3_nt: TGTGCCAGCAGCCCTTCTTCCACTGAAGCTTTCTTT
j_call: TRBJ2-1; d_call: TRBD1; clone_size: NA; v_call: TRBV5-1; cdr3_aa: CASSSGTGGHNEQFF; cdr3_nt: TGCGCCAGCAGCTCCGGGACAGGGGGTCACAATGAGCAGTTCTTC
j_call: TRBJ2-2; d_call: TRBD2; clone_size: few; v_call: TRBV14; cdr3_aa: CASSPLTTSGGELFF; cdr3_nt: TGTGCCAGCAGCCCGTTGACTACTAGCGGCGGGGAGCTGTTTTTT
j_call: TRBJ2-3; d_call: NA; clone_size: NA; v_call: TRBV11-3; cdr3_aa: CASSRSRATDTQYF; cdr3_nt: TGTGCCAGCAGCAGAAGCAGGGCCACAGATACGCAGTATTTT
j_call: TRBJ2-5; d_call: NA; clone_size: NA; v_call: TRBV19; cdr3_aa: CASSLTRATGYQETQYF; cdr3_nt: TGTGCCAGTAGCCTGACGAGGGCCACAGGGTACCAAGAGACCCAGTACTTC
j_call: TRBJ1-3; d_call: NA; clone_size: few; v_call: TRBV12-3/TRBV12-4; cdr3_aa: CASSPYPPPRGSGNTIYF; cdr3_nt: TGTGCCAGCAGTCCCTACCCTCCTCCTCGGGGGTCTGGAAACACCATATATTTT
j_call: TRBJ2-1; d_call: NA; clone_size: many; v_call: TRBV6-5; cdr3_aa: CASSYRPGLSYNEQFF; cdr3_nt: TGTGCCAGCAGTTACCGTCCAGGACTCTCCTACAATGAGCAGTTCTTC
j_call: TRBJ2-7; d_call: NA; clone_size: many; v_call: TRBV5-1; cdr3_aa: CASSRRGQGSNEQYF; cdr3_nt: TGCGCCAGCAGCCGTAGGGGTCAGGGCTCCAACGAGCAGTACTTC
j_call: TRBJ1-4; d_call: NA; clone_size: many; v_call: TRBV7-9; cdr3_aa: CASSEVRTATNEKLFF; cdr3_nt: TGTGCCAGCAGCGAAGTGAGGACAGCAACTAATGAAAAACTGTTTTTT
j_call: TRBJ2-7; d_call: NA; clone_size: many; v_call: TRBV28; cdr3_aa: CASSLNVLAGYDEQYF; cdr3_nt: TGTGCCAGCAGTTTAAATGTCCTCGCCGGCTACGACGAGCAGTACTTC
j_call: TRBJ2-7; d_call: NA; clone_size: many; v_call: TRBV19; cdr3_aa: CASSRSLMNNYEQYF; cdr3_nt: TGTGCCAGTAGTAGAAGCCTAATGAACAACTACGAGCAGTACTTC
j_call: TRBJ1-2; d_call: NA; clone_size: few; v_call: TRBV27; cdr3_aa: CASSPNTRGGYTF; cdr3_nt: TGTGCCAGCAGTCCTAATACCCGGGGTGGCTACACCTTC
j_call: TRBJ2-1; d_call: NA; clone_size: NA; v_call: TRBV6-5; cdr3_aa: CASSPDRNSYNEQFF; cdr3_nt: TGTGCCAGCAGTCCAGACCGAAACTCCTACAATGAGCAGTTCTTC
j_call: TRBJ2-2; d_call: NA; clone_size: many; v_call: TRBV2; cdr3_aa: CASSSNAGPNTGELFF; cdr3_nt: TGTGCCAGCAGTTCCAACGCGGGGCCGAACACCGGGGAGCTGTTTTTT
j_call: TRBJ1-2; d_call: TRBD1; clone_size: NA; v_call: TRBV12-3/TRBV12-4; cdr3_aa: CASSLGQGYGYTF; cdr3_nt: TGTGCCAGCAGTTTAGGACAGGGCTATGGCTACACCTTC
j_call: TRBJ1-4; d_call: NA; clone_size: few; v_call: TRBV5-4; cdr3_aa: CASSPGTKTNEKLFF; cdr3_nt: TGTGCCAGCAGCCCAGGGACAAAAACTAATGAAAAACTGTTTTTT
j_call: TRBJ1-1; d_call: TRBD1; clone_size: NA; v_call: TRBV12-3/TRBV12-4; cdr3_aa: CASSLRQGGPEAFF; cdr3_nt: TGTGCCAGCAGTTTACGACAGGGGGGACCTGAAGCTTTCTTT
j_call: TRBJ2-4; d_call: NA; clone_size: NA; v_call: TRBV11-2; cdr3_aa: CASSLRDRRLDIQYF; cdr3_nt: TGTGCCAGCAGCTTACGCGACAGGCGGTTGGACATTCAGTACTTC
j_call: TRBJ1-1; d_call: NA; clone_size: few; v_call: TRBV2; cdr3_aa: CASSSDSNTEAFF; cdr3_nt: TGTGCCAGCAGTTCGGATTCGAACACTGAAGCTTTCTTT
j_call: TRBJ2-6; d_call: NA; clone_size: few; v_call: TRBV5-5; cdr3_aa: CASSSVGAGGSSGANVLTF; cdr3_nt: TGTGCCAGCAGCTCCGTAGGGGCCGGCGGCAGCTCTGGGGCCAACGTCCTGACTTTC
j_call: TRBJ1-1; d_call: NA; clone_size: NA; v_call: TRBV20-1; cdr3_aa: CSARTNTANLAPAFF; cdr3_nt: TGCAGTGCGAGGACGAACACGGCAAACCTCGCTCCAGCTTTCTTT
j_call: TRBJ2-3; d_call: NA; clone_size: few; v_call: TRBV20-1; cdr3_aa: CSGRQTSTDTQYF; cdr3_nt: TGCAGTGGGAGACAGACCAGCACAGATACGCAGTATTTT
j_call: TRBJ2-7; d_call: NA; clone_size: NA; v_call: TRBV11-2; cdr3_aa: CASSSPRGLAHEQYF; cdr3_nt: TGTGCCAGCAGCTCCCCCCGGGGGCTTGCCCACGAGCAGTACTTC
j_call: TRBJ2-7; d_call: NA; clone_size: NA; v_call: TRBV20-1; cdr3_aa: CSARRYEQYF; cdr3_nt: TGCAGTGCTAGGCGGTACGAGCAGTACTTC
j_call: TRBJ2-7; d_call: TRBD1; clone_size: many; v_call: TRBV7-9; cdr3_aa: CASSLPGQGTEQYF; cdr3_nt: TGTGCCAGCAGCTTACCGGGACAGGGTACCGAGCAGTACTTC
j_call: TRBJ1-3; d_call: NA; clone_size: many; v_call: TRBV11-2; cdr3_aa: CASSSAGFNTIYF; cdr3_nt: TGTGCCAGCAGCTCCGCCGGGTTCAACACCATATATTTT
j_call: TRBJ2-7; d_call: NA; clone_size: many; v_call: TRBV5-4; cdr3_aa: CASKGGESGEQYF; cdr3_nt: TGTGCCAGCAAGGGGGGGGAATCGGGCGAGCAGTACTTC
j_call: TRBJ2-7; d_call: NA; clone_size: NA; v_call: TRBV5-5; cdr3_aa: CASSFGSGAWEQYF; cdr3_nt: TGTGCCAGCAGTTTTGGGTCCGGGGCTTGGGAGCAGTACTTC
j_call: TRBJ1-4; d_call: NA; clone_size: many; v_call: TRBV7-8; cdr3_aa: CASSLREGAEKLFF; cdr3_nt: TGTGCCAGCAGCTTACGGGAAGGGGCTGAAAAACTGTTTTTT
j_call: TRBJ2-7; d_call: TRBD2; clone_size: NA; v_call: TRBV11-2; cdr3_aa: CASSLIAGSYEQYF; cdr3_nt: TGTGCCAGCAGCTTGATAGCGGGCTCCTACGAGCAGTACTTC
j_call: TRBJ2-3; d_call: NA; clone_size: many; v_call: TRBV9; cdr3_aa: CASSVQPSTDTQYF; cdr3_nt: TGTGCCAGCAGCGTTCAACCGAGCACAGATACGCAGTATTTT
j_call: TRBJ2-2; d_call: TRBD2; clone_size: many; v_call: TRBV28; cdr3_aa: CASSTSPWRGGSTGELFF; cdr3_nt: TGTGCCAGCAGCACCAGCCCCTGGCGCGGGGGATCCACCGGGGAGCTGTTTTTT
j_call: TRBJ1-2; d_call: NA; clone_size: few; v_call: TRBV29-1; cdr3_aa: CSVEDRGRPYGYTF; cdr3_nt: TGCAGCGTTGAAGATAGGGGTCGGCCCTATGGCTACACCTTC
j_call: TRBJ1-6; d_call: TRBD1; clone_size: few; v_call: TRBV11-2; cdr3_aa: CASSSTGTGGSPLHF; cdr3_nt: TGTGCCAGCAGCTCGACGGGGACAGGGGGTTCACCCCTCCACTTT
j_call: TRBJ2-5; d_call: TRBD1; clone_size: NA; v_call: TRBV29-1; cdr3_aa: CSVGQGMETQYF; cdr3_nt: TGCAGCGTTGGACAGGGTATGGAGACCCAGTACTTC
j_call: TRBJ1-1; d_call: NA; clone_size: many; v_call: TRBV4-2; cdr3_aa: CASSQTGNTEAFF; cdr3_nt: TGTGCCAGCAGCCAAACAGGGAACACTGAAGCTTTCTTT
j_call: TRBJ1-2; d_call: NA; clone_size: NA; v_call: TRBV20-1; cdr3_aa: CSAPRVSHYGYTF; cdr3_nt: TGCAGTGCTCCGAGGGTATCCCACTATGGCTACACCTTC
j_call: TRBJ2-5; d_call: TRBD1; clone_size: few; v_call: TRBV20-1; cdr3_aa: CSASRDREGPGTQYF; cdr3_nt: TGCAGTGCCAGCCGGGACAGGGAGGGTCCGGGGACCCAGTACTTC
j_call: TRBJ2-7; d_call: NA; clone_size: many; v_call: TRBV11-2; cdr3_aa: CASSLDSEQYF; cdr3_nt: TGTGCCAGCAGCTTAGACAGTGAGCAGTACTTC
j_call: TRBJ2-5; d_call: NA; clone_size: NA; v_call: TRBV23-1; cdr3_aa: CASSQSRETQYF; cdr3_nt: TGCGCCAGCAGTCAATCGAGGGAGACCCAGTACTTC
j_call: TRBJ2-7; d_call: NA; clone_size: NA; v_call: TRBV27; cdr3_aa: CASSLNANYEQYF; cdr3_nt: TGTGCCAGCAGTTTAAACGCTAACTACGAGCAGTACTTC
j_call: TRBJ1-3; d_call: NA; clone_size: NA; v_call: TRBV11-2; cdr3_aa: CASSPLRGTGNTIYF; cdr3_nt: TGTGCCAGCAGTCCCCTTAGGGGAACTGGAAACACCATATATTTT
j_call: TRBJ2-3; d_call: NA; clone_size: NA; v_call: TRBV7-9; cdr3_aa: CAGGTDTQYF; cdr3_nt: TGTGCCGGCGGGACAGATACGCAGTATTTT
j_call: TRBJ2-5; d_call: NA; clone_size: few; v_call: TRBV12-3/TRBV12-4; cdr3_aa: CASSFAASQETQYF; cdr3_nt: TGTGCCAGCAGTTTCGCGGCGTCACAAGAGACCCAGTACTTC
j_call: TRBJ2-3; d_call: TRBD1; clone_size: NA; v_call: TRBV12-3/TRBV12-4; cdr3_aa: CASTHPGQGGTDTQYF; cdr3_nt: TGTGCCAGCACTCACCCGGGACAGGGGGGCACAGATACGCAGTATTTT
j_call: TRBJ2-3; d_call: TRBD2; clone_size: many; v_call: TRBV11-2; cdr3_aa: CASSYGLAGGTDTQYF; cdr3_nt: TGTGCCAGCAGCTACGGACTAGCGGGGGGCACAGATACGCAGTATTTT
j_call: TRBJ1-1; d_call: NA; clone_size: few; v_call: TRBV2; cdr3_aa: CASAPGETEAFF; cdr3_nt: TGTGCCAGCGCCCCAGGGGAGACTGAAGCTTTCTTT
j_call: TRBJ2-3; d_call: TRBD2; clone_size: many; v_call: TRBV28; cdr3_aa: CASSLWTSGGITDTQYF; cdr3_nt: TGTGCCAGCAGCCTGTGGACTAGCGGGGGTATCACAGATACGCAGTATTTT
j_call: TRBJ2-2; d_call: NA; clone_size: few; v_call: TRBV18; cdr3_aa: CASSPRNPPGELFF; cdr3_nt: TGTGCCAGCTCACCGAGAAACCCCCCCGGGGAGCTGTTTTTT
j_call: TRBJ1-1; d_call: NA; clone_size: many; v_call: TRBV6-4; cdr3_aa: CASSDSIRGATEAFF; cdr3_nt: TGTGCCAGCAGTGACTCGATAAGGGGGGCAACTGAAGCTTTCTTT